One sample yielded the 9 T cell receptor beta chains listed below, sequenced in a study. TCRdb redid the calling of the 5' RACE reads with MiXCR, one entry per CDR3 protein. The repertoire holds tens of thousands of distinct CDR3 sequences, just under 30% seen once, with roughly 3.7% in the top ten. Sequenced material: memory CD4+ T cells sorted from a lymph node. Subset given: memory CD4+ T cells, CD4+CD45RO+CD25-. These receptors were obtained from a female donor with breast cancer.

Worth noting for this clonotype: Relative to the germline gene, one junction end is altered; a read error may explain this. The V gene is TRBV25-1, the J gene TRBJ2-1; 10 bases agree with TRBD1. The CDR3 loop spans 12 amino acids. Germline CDR1 reads MGHDK; CDR2 reads SYGVNS. The CDR3 here is CASSEGPGQGSF. DNA of the CDR3: TGTGCCAGCAGTGAAGGCCCGGGACAGGGGTCCTTC.

The V and J genes are TRBV7-3 and TRBJ2-2, with a possible D match to TRBD1 (6 bases). The CDR3 length is 14 residues. Germline CDR1 is SGHTA and CDR2 is FQGTGA. V was trimmed by 6 bases and J by 4 bases, leaving 12 bases between them. The CDR3 bases are TGTGCCAGCAGAACCGGACAGAGCACCGGGGAGCTGTTTTTT. Translated, it gives CASRTGQSTGELFF.

This clonotype showed up many times. V usage is TRBV29-1 and J usage is TRBJ1-1; D is undetermined. The germline V and J ends were trimmed by 3 bases and 10 bases, with 6 bases remaining between them. CDR3 length equals 9 residues. Germline values: CDR1 SQVTM, CDR2 ANQGSEA. The CDR3 DNA is TGCAGCGTTGACAGCGGAGCTTTCTTT. Residues: CSVDSGAFF.

The rearrangement uses TRBV27 and TRBJ1-5; a possible D gene is TRBD1 (5 bases). Germline-derived CDR1 and CDR2 are MNHEY and SMNVEV (reference sequence). The V and J ends lost 0 bases and 9 bases respectively, with 9 bases between them. The CDR3 is 13 amino acids. DNA for the CDR3: TGTGCCAGCAGTTTATCCAGGGTAATGCCCCAGCATTTT. It encodes CASSLSRVMPQHF.

This rearrangement joins TRBV5-1 to TRBJ1-1, with D possibly matching TRBD1 (5 bases). CDR3 length: 15 amino acids. In germline, CDR1 is SGHRS, CDR2 YFSETQ. Between the trimmed V and J ends, which lost 2 bases and 3 bases, there was a span of 14 bases. Written as DNA, the CDR3 is TGCGCCAGCAGCTTTCTAACAGGACCGGACACTGAAGCTTTCTTT. Amino acid sequence: CASSFLTGPDTEAFF.

The genes are TRBV12-3 or TRBV12-4 and TRBJ2-7; 7 positions match TRBD2. There are 14 residues in the CDR3. Losses at the gene ends were 7 bases for V and 4 bases for J; bases not matched to a gene: 10. The CDR3 DNA reads as TGTGCCAGCAAACCTTCTTCGGGGGGATACGAGCAGTACTTC. This sequence encodes CASKPSSGGYEQYF.

V and J are TRBV27 and TRBJ1-1; TRBD1 matches at 7 bases. The CDR3 is 12 residues long. CDR1 and CDR2 from the germline V gene are MNHEY and SMNVEV (reference sequence). V was clipped by 5 bases and J by 10 bases; unmatched bases: 7. CDR3 DNA: TGTGCCAGCAGTCCCCCACAGGGGAGAGCTTTCTTT. Amino acids: CASSPPQGRAFF.

The chain combines TRBV5-1 with TRBJ2-1; D is perhaps TRBD1 (6 bases). The germline V gene has CDR1 SGHRS and CDR2 YFSETQ. The CDR3 length is 17 residues. The ends were cut back, 4 bases at V and 0 bases at J, with 17 bases in the middle. This CDR3 is CASSLGQRPLSYNEQFF. The CDR3 DNA follows: TGCGCCAGCAGCCTAGGACAGAGACCACTCTCCTACAATGAGCAGTTCTTC.

This clonotype was detected a few times. This rearrangement joins TRBV3-1 to TRBJ2-1; 7 bases are shared with TRBD1. Germline V gene sequence: CDR1 LGHDT, CDR2 YNNKEL (reference sequence). V lost 1 base, J lost 4 bases, and 10 bases stayed unmatched. CDR3 size: 17 residues. The CDR3 spells CASSQGPPGTAYNEQFF. As DNA, the CDR3 is TGTGCCAGCAGCCAAGGGCCCCCCGGGACAGCTTACAATGAGCAGTTCTTC.